This T cell receptor (beta chain) was sequenced during a study of blood T cell repertoires in COVID-19. Study-level background: Researchers got acute and convalescent COVID-19 samples from the United States, Italy and Spain.

Germline V gives CDR1 KGHSH, CDR2 LQKENI. V trimming: 6 bases; J trimming: 7 bases; junction bases outside the gene matches: 14. The CDR3 loop spans 16 amino acids. This clone has just one count. In the study's own analysis: Researchers report that nucleated cell counts were estimated from reference gene primer amplification. The data were produced by immunoSEQ multiplex PCR, yet TCRdb's version contains in-frame clones alone and is incomplete. For V, J and clone size, that table is used; D and trimming come from the DNA. The repertoire holds around 86,000 clones, 65% to 85% seen once, with 29% in the top ten.

V and J are TRBV18 and TRBJ2-1, with 8 nucleotides matching TRBD2. The receptor comes from a woman of 80 years or more with acute or convalescent COVID-19. The sequenced sample was peripheral blood. The CDR3 here is CASSPAGTRGVNEQFF. CDR3 DNA sequence: TGTGCCAGCTCTCCAGCCGGGACTAGGGGAGTAAATGAGCAGTTCTTC.